This is a list of T cell receptor beta chains from one sample in a study of cytomegalovirus exposure and HLA in healthy donors. Only in-frame clones appear in the TCRdb table, and some are missing; sequencing was by immunoSEQ multiplex PCR. The sample has some 250,000 clones, 90% seen once; the top ten hold approximately 3%. What was sequenced was PBMCs. Receptor source: a woman younger than 45 in good health and CMV-seronegative. The CDR3 runs from the conserved cysteine through the conserved F or W. Fields, in order: clone size, J gene, D gene, V gene, CDR3 protein, CDR3 DNA. A D gene is named only where the DNA matches it firmly. Size values are once, few and many counts, or a class for expanded clones, and some rows have none.

.,TRBJ1-2,TRBD1,TRBV6-5,CASNGQGSGYTF,TGTGCCAGCAATGGACAGGGCTCTGGCTACACCTTC
.,TRBJ2-2,.,TRBV30,CAWSVMGRELFF,TGTGCCTGGAGTGTAATGGGACGGGAGCTGTTTTTT
.,TRBJ2-3,.,TRBV5-1,CASSSVEGPNTQYF,TGCGCCAGCAGCTCGGTCGAGGGACCGAATACGCAGTATTTT
.,TRBJ2-7,.,TRBV28,CASSLHTGPWYEQYF,TGTGCCAGCAGTTTACATACAGGGCCGTGGTACGAGCAGTACTTC
.,TRBJ2-1,.,TRBV5-6,CASSLGPVRGNEQFF,TGTGCCAGCAGCTTGGGTCCGGTTCGGGGGAATGAGCAGTTCTTC
once,TRBJ2-1,.,TRBV7-9,CASSLETGFNEQFF,TGTGCCAGCAGCTTAGAGACTGGATTCAATGAGCAGTTCTTC
.,TRBJ2-1,.,TRBV25-1,CASSTSPVLTPGNEQFF,TGTGCCAGCAGTACAAGCCCCGTACTTACACCTGGCAATGAGCAGTTCTTC
.,TRBJ1-5,.,TRBV30,CAWSTWGDSDQPQHF,TGTGCCTGGAGTACATGGGGAGACAGTGATCAGCCCCAGCATTTT
.,TRBJ2-1,TRBD2,TRBV13,CASSFEAGGLGNEQFF,TGTGCCAGCAGCTTCGAAGCGGGAGGGCTGGGAAATGAGCAGTTCTTC
.,TRBJ1-5,.,TRBV2,CASSEGLGNQPQHF,TGTGCCAGCAGTGAAGGGTTAGGCAATCAGCCCCAGCATTTT
.,TRBJ2-7,.,TRBV7-3,CASSLRGDVRSEQYF,TGTGCCAGCAGCTTAAGGGGGGATGTACGTTCCGAGCAGTACTTC
.,TRBJ2-1,.,TRBV27,CASSLQDLPFNEQFF,TGTGCCAGCAGTTTACAGGACCTCCCTTTCAATGAGCAGTTCTTC
once,TRBJ2-1,TRBD2,TRBV6-5,CASSYLAGPYNEQFF,TGTGCCAGCAGTTATCTAGCGGGACCATACAATGAGCAGTTCTTC
once,TRBJ2-3,TRBD2,TRBV2,CASSEEAGLTDTQYF,TGTGCCAGCAGTGAAGAAGCGGGACTCACAGATACGCAGTATTTT
.,TRBJ2-1,.,TRBV27,CASKWGNEQFF,TGTGCCAGCAAGTGGGGTAATGAGCAGTTCTTC
once,TRBJ2-1,TRBD2,TRBV11-2,CASSLALAGSGEQFF,TGTGCCAGCAGCTTAGCTCTAGCGGGGTCGGGCGAGCAGTTCTTC
.,TRBJ2-7,TRBD2,TRBV7-3,CASSLGGTSDNEQYF,TGTGCCAGCAGCTTAGGGGGGACTAGCGATAACGAGCAGTACTTC
.,TRBJ1-1,.,TRBV6-5,CASSYDRLNTEAFF,TGTGCCAGCAGTTACGACAGGCTGAACACTGAAGCTTTCTTT
.,TRBJ2-7,.,TRBV28,CASSWGVGKYEQYF,TGTGCCAGCAGTTGGGGAGTGGGAAAGTACGAGCAGTACTTC
.,TRBJ1-1,.,TRBV5-1,CASSLRGPNTEAFF,TGCGCCAGCAGCTTACGAGGGCCCAACACTGAAGCTTTCTTT
.,TRBJ1-1,TRBD1,TRBV30,CAWTQGAWVPAFF,TGTGCCTGGACCCAGGGGGCCTGGGTCCCAGCTTTCTTT
.,TRBJ2-3,.,TRBV29-1,CSANRETDTQYF,TGCAGCGCCAACAGGGAGACAGATACGCAGTATTTT
.,TRBJ2-1,TRBD2,TRBV29-1,CSVDPSGTYNEQFF,TGCAGCGTCGACCCTAGCGGAACCTACAATGAGCAGTTCTTC
.,TRBJ2-2,TRBD1,TRBV6-6,CASSLRTGPNTGELFF,TGTGCCAGCAGCCTCCGGACAGGACCGAACACCGGGGAGCTGTTTTTT
.,TRBJ2-7,.,TRBV20-1,CSASDGYEQYF,TGCAGTGCGAGTGACGGATACGAGCAGTACTTC
.,TRBJ1-4,TRBD1,TRBV28,CASSETTGGRNEKLFF,TGTGCCAGCAGTGAGACAACAGGGGGCAGAAATGAAAAACTGTTTTTT
once,TRBJ2-7,TRBD2,TRBV6-1,CASSEGLAGSYEQYF,TGTGCCAGCAGTGAAGGACTAGCGGGGTCCTACGAGCAGTACTTC
.,TRBJ2-2,.,TRBV10-3,CAMTDSANTGELFF,TGTGCCATGACGGACAGCGCGAACACCGGGGAGCTGTTTTTT
.,TRBJ1-2,.,TRBV6-1,CASSLQGRNYGYTF,TGTGCCAGCAGTCTACAGGGAAGGAACTATGGCTACACCTTC
.,TRBJ1-3,.,TRBV18,CASSPAGSSGNTIYF,TGTGCCAGCTCACCAGCAGGGAGCTCTGGAAACACCATATATTTT
.,TRBJ1-4,TRBD1,TRBV29-1,CSVAQGGVDEKLFF,TGCAGCGTCGCCCAGGGGGGAGTTGATGAAAAACTGTTTTTT
.,TRBJ2-7,.,TRBV4-1,CASSQDLGFLQYF,TGCGCCAGCAGCCAAGATCTGGGCTTTTTGCAGTACTTC
.,TRBJ2-1,.,TRBV2,CASSGAAQYNEQFF,TGTGCCAGCAGTGGGGCCGCACAATACAATGAGCAGTTCTTC
once,TRBJ2-7,.,TRBV6-5,CASSYFGGGSEHEQYF,TGTGCCAGCAGTTACTTCGGGGGCGGGTCGGAGCACGAGCAGTACTTC
.,TRBJ2-6,TRBD1,TRBV7-9,CASSSIRDRGNSGANVLTF,TGTGCCAGCAGCTCCATCCGGGACAGGGGGAACTCTGGGGCCAACGTCCTGACTTTC
.,TRBJ2-1,.,TRBV6-4,CASSDSGRVNEQFF,TGTGCCAGCAGTGACTCGGGCAGGGTAAATGAGCAGTTCTTC
.,TRBJ2-3,.,TRBV19,CASSKLGADTQYF,TGTGCCAGTAGTAAACTCGGGGCAGATACGCAGTATTTT
.,TRBJ2-1,.,TRBV29-1,CSAAPRDSYNEQFF,TGCAGCGCGGCCCCCAGGGACTCCTACAATGAGCAGTTCTTC
once,TRBJ2-2,TRBD2,TRBV5-4,CASSSSGNTGELFF,TGTGCCAGCAGCTCTAGCGGAAATACCGGGGAGCTGTTTTTT
few,TRBJ2-5,TRBD2,TRBV19,CASSGGLATETQYF,TGTGCCAGTAGTGGTGGACTAGCGACGGAGACCCAGTACTTC
.,TRBJ1-5,.,TRBV28,CASSSAPGNQPQHF,TGTGCCAGCAGTTCGGCCCCTGGAAATCAGCCCCAGCATTTT
.,TRBJ2-1,TRBD2,TRBV28,CASSPVIAGTRTYNEQFF,TGTGCCAGCAGCCCCGTGATAGCGGGAACCCGAACGTACAATGAGCAGTTCTTC
.,TRBJ1-2,TRBD1,TRBV6-5,CASRPDRGNYGYTF,TGTGCCAGCAGACCCGACAGGGGTAACTATGGCTACACCTTC
once,TRBJ2-7,TRBD2,TRBV6-5,CASSSGLAAYEQYF,TGTGCCAGCAGTTCGGGACTAGCGGCCTACGAGCAGTACTTC
.,TRBJ2-7,TRBD2,TRBV30,CAGRDYSSYEQYF,TGTGCCGGCCGGGACTACAGCAGTTACGAGCAGTACTTC
.,TRBJ2-7,TRBD1,TRBV6-5,CASSYVSGTGFYEQYF,TGTGCCAGCAGTTACGTTTCGGGGACAGGGTTTTACGAGCAGTACTTC
.,TRBJ2-5,TRBD2,TRBV7-8,CASSLGATSGKETQYF,TGTGCCAGCAGCTTAGGGGCGACTAGCGGAAAAGAGACCCAGTACTTC
.,TRBJ2-1,.,TRBV9,CASHRGPQLGSYNEQFF,TGTGCCAGCCATAGGGGCCCCCAACTAGGCTCCTACAATGAGCAGTTCTTC
.,TRBJ1-5,.,TRBV5-1,CASRDYGDRNQPQHF,TGCGCCAGCAGAGATTATGGAGATCGCAATCAGCCCCAGCATTTT
.,TRBJ2-1,.,TRBV11-2,CASSPYKGFSAPTYNEQFF,TGTGCCAGCAGCCCGTACAAAGGTTTTAGTGCCCCAACCTACAATGAGCAGTTCTTC